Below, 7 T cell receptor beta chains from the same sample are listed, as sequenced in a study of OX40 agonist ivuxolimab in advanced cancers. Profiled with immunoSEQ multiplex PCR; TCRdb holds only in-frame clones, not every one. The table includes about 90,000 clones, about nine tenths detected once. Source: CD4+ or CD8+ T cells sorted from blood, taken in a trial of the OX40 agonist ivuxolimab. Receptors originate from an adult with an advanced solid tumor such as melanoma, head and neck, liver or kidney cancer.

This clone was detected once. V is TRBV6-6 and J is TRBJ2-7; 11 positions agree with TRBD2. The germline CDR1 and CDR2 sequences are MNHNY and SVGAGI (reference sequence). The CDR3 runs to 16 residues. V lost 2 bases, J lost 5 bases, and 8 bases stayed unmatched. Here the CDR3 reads CASSYPLTSGTHEQYF. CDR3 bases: TGTGCCAGCAGTTACCCCCTGACTAGCGGGACTCACGAGCAGTACTTC.

The CDR3 coding sequence is TGTGCCAGCAGCAGCTCCCCTGACTACGAGCAGTACTTC. It yields the protein CASSSSPDYEQYF. V is TRBV25-1 and J is TRBJ2-7, with D hard to call. The CDR3 totals 13 residues. With 6 bases removed from V and 3 bases from J, the gap between germline ends came to 12 bases. Germline assignment: CDR1 MGHDK and CDR2 SYGVNS.

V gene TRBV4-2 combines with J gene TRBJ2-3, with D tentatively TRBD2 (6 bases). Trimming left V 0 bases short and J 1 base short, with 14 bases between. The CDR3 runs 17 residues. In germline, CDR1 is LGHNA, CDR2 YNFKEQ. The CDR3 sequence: CASSQDVTVAGTDTQYF. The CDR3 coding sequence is TGTGCCAGCAGCCAAGATGTCACCGTAGCGGGCACAGATACGCAGTATTTT.

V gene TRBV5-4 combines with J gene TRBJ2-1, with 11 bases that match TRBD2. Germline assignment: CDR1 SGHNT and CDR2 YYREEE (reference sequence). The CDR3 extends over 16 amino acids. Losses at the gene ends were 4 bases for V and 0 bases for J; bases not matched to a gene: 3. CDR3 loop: CASSGTSGVSYNEQFF. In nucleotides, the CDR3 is TGTGCCAGCAGCGGGACTAGCGGAGTCTCCTACAATGAGCAGTTCTTC.

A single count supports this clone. DNA of the CDR3: TGTGCCAGCAGCTTGAGAAGCACAGATACGCAGTATTTT. Its protein is CASSLRSTDTQYF. The rearrangement uses TRBV5-6 and TRBJ2-3; the D is unclear. CDR1 SGHDT and CDR2 YYEEEE come from the germline V gene. V was trimmed by 1 base and J by 0 bases, leaving 3 bases between them. The CDR3 covers 13 residues.

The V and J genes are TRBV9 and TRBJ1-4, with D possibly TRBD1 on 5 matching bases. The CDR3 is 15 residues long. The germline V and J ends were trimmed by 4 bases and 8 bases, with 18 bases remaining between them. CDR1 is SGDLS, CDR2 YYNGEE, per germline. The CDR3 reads CASSTRPGVDEKLFF. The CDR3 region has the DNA TGTGCCAGCAGCACCAGACCGGGGGTTGACGAAAAACTGTTTTTT.

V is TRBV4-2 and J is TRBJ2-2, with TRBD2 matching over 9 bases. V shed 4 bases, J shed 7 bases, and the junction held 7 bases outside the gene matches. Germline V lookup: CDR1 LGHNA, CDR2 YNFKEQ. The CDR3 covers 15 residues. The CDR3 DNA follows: TGTGCCAGCAGCCGTAGCGGGAGCGAGGTCGGGGAGCTGTTTTTT. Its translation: CASSRSGSEVGELFF.